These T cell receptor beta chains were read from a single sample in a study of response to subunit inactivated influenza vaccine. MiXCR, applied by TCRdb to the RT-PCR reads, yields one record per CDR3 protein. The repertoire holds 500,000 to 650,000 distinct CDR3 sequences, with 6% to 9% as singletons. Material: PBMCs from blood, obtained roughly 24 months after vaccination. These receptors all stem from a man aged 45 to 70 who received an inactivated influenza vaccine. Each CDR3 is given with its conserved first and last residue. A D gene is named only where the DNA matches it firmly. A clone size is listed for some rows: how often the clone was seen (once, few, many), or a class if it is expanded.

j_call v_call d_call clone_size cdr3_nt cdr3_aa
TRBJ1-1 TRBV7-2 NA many TGTGCCAGCAGCTTAGACCTCTTGAGCACTGAAGCTTTCTTT CASSLDLLSTEAFF
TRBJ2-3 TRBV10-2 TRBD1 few TGCGCCAGCAGCGCCATGCCGGGACAGGGGAGCACAGATACGCAGTATTTT CASSAMPGQGSTDTQYF
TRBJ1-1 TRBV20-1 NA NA TGCAGTGCTAGCCCCGGCAGCAACGAAGCTTTCTTT CSASPGSNEAFF
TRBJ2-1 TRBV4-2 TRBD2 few TGTGCCAGCAGCCAAGGAAACGGGGGGGCCGGCAATGAGCAGTTCTTC CASSQGNGGAGNEQFF
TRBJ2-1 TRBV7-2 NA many TGTGCCAGCAGCTCCCCGGGGGTAGACTACAATGAGCAGTTCTTC CASSSPGVDYNEQFF
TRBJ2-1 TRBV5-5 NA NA TGTGCCAGCAGCTTTCCCAGGGGACTACCCAATGAGCAGTTCTTC CASSFPRGLPNEQFF
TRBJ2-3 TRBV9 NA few TGTGCCAGCAGCATCCGGGCCACAGATACGCAGTATTTT CASSIRATDTQYF
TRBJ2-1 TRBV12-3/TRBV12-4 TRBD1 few TGTGCCAGCAGTTTGACAGGGTCTGTCAATGAGCAGTTCTTC CASSLTGSVNEQFF
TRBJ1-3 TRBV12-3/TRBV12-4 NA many TGTGCCAGCAGGTTTAGCTCTGGAAACACCATATATTTT CASRFSSGNTIYF
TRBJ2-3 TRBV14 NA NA TGTGCCAGCAGCCCTGAGGGTATTAGCGGCACAGATACGCAGTATTTT CASSPEGISGTDTQYF
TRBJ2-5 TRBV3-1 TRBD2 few TGTGCCAGCAGCCAGGGACTAGTTGGAGAGACCCAGTACTTC CASSQGLVGETQYF
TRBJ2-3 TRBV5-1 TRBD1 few TGCGCCAGCAGAGTGACAGGGGGCGTCACAGATACGCAGTATTTT CASRVTGGVTDTQYF
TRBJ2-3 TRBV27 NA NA TGTGCCAGCAGTTTAAAGGGGAGGACAGATACGCAGTATTTT CASSLKGRTDTQYF
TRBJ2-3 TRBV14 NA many TGTGCCAGCAGCAAAGGCCGAAACACGGGTACAGATACGCAGTATTTT CASSKGRNTGTDTQYF
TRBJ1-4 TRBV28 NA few TGTGCCAGCAGCCCCCGGGGGACGGTGAATGAAAAACTGTTTTTT CASSPRGTVNEKLFF
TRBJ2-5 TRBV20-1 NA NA TGCAGTGCTAGTCGGACAGTAAGAGAGACCCAGTACTTC CSASRTVRETQYF
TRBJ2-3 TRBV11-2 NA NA TGTGCCAGCAGCTTAGATCCCCGCAGGGTGGATACGCAGTATTTT CASSLDPRRVDTQYF
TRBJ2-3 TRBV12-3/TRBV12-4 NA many TGTGCCAGCAGTTACACCGCGGATACGCAGTATTTT CASSYTADTQYF
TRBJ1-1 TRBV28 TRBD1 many TGTGCCAGTGAAGTTAAGGGGGCCGGGGCTTTCTTT CASEVKGAGAFF
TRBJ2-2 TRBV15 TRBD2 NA TGTGCCACCAGCAGAATGGGGGGGGCCGGGGAGCTGTTTTTT CATSRMGGAGELFF
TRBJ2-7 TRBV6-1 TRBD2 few TGTGCCAGCAGCCGGACTAGTCGCTACGAGCAGTACTTC CASSRTSRYEQYF
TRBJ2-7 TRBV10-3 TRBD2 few TGTGCCATCAGTGAGTCTCTAGCGGGAGGGTCCCACGAGCAGTACTTC CAISESLAGGSHEQYF
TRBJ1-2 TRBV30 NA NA TGTGCCTGGAGTGTACTAGGGCCGACGAACTATGGCTACACCTTC CAWSVLGPTNYGYTF
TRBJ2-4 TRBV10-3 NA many TGTGCCATCAGTGTTTCTAGCTTTCTTGCCATTCAGTACTTC CAISVSSFLAIQYF
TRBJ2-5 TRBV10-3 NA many TGTGCCATCAGTGACATTCAAGAGACCCAGTACTTC CAISDIQETQYF
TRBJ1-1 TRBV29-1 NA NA TGCAGCGTTGACCGAGGGCGCAGCAACACTGAAGCTTTCTTT CSVDRGRSNTEAFF
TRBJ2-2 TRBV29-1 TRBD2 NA TGCAGCGGGAGGACTAGCGGGAGTAACGGGGAGCTGTTTTTT CSGRTSGSNGELFF
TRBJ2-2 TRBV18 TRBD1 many TGTGCCAGCTCACCAGGGACAGGGGCGCTCACCGGGGAGCTGTTTTTT CASSPGTGALTGELFF
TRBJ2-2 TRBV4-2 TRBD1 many TGTGCCAGCAGTCGGGACAGGGGTTCCGGGGAGCTGTTTTTT CASSRDRGSGELFF
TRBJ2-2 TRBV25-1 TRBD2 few TGTGCCAGCAGTGGGAGACTAGCGGGAGACACCGGGGAGCTGTTTTTT CASSGRLAGDTGELFF
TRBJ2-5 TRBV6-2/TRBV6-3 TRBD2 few TGTGCCAGCAGTCCCCGGCAACTAGCGGGGCAAGAGACCCAGTACTTC CASSPRQLAGQETQYF
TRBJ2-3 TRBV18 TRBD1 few TGTGCCAGCTCTCGAGGACAGGGGGCGCTTTCAGATACGCAGTATTTT CASSRGQGALSDTQYF
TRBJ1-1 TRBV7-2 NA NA TGTGCCAGCAGCGCCGGGATCCTACCCCCCAACACTGAAGCTTTCTTT CASSAGILPPNTEAFF
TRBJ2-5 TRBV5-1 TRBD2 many TGCGCCAGCAGCCTAGGACTAGCGGGAGGATCATCAGAAGTAACGGAGACCCAGTACTTC CASSLGLAGGSSEVTETQYF
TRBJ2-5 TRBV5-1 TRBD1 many TGCGCCAGCAGCTCGGGACAGGGGAGGCGGACCCAGTACTTC CASSSGQGRRTQYF
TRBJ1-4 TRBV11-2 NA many TGTGCCAGCAGCTTCACCCTTGCGACAACTAATGAAAAACTGTTTTTT CASSFTLATTNEKLFF
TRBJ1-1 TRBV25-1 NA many TGTGCCAGCAGTGCCTACCTACCGGGACTAGTAAACACTGAAGCTTTCTTT CASSAYLPGLVNTEAFF
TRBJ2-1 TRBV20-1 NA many TGCAGTGCTAATTCGGGGCGTAGGCCCTACAATGAGCAGTTCTTC CSANSGRRPYNEQFF
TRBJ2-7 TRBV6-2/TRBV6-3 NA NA TGTGCCAGCAGTTACGGCCCCTTGGGCGCCTACGAGCAGTACTTC CASSYGPLGAYEQYF
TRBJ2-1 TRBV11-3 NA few TGTGCCAGCAGCTTAGATAACAGACTCAATGAGCAGTTCTTC CASSLDNRLNEQFF